This TCR beta chain was sequenced for a study of blood T cells in healthy people across ages (dated by TCRdb to the mid-2010s). Regarding the study in general: In model experiments, template switching captured roughly one uniquely barcoded TCR beta cDNA molecule for every two T cells. The study measured age-related changes in TCR beta repertoire diversity using deep sequencing normalized with unique cDNA molecular identifiers. Four age groups were formed from the donors: young (average roughly 15 years), middle-aged (approximately 39), aged (62) and long-lived (less than 85). Donors of different ages were randomly distributed across sequencing lanes to avoid experimental bias. For two donors (one aged 18 to 29 and one aged 80 or older), the study analyzed two additional independent replicas of 1 million unique cDNA reads from the same blood draw.

Donors were a few dozen systemically healthy Caucasian individuals from Russia aged roughly 6 to 90 years. Each donor gave ten milliliters of peripheral blood, drawn into EDTA-treated Vacutainer tubes. Ficoll-Paque density-gradient centrifugation was used to isolate PBMCs, with at least 6 million per sample. Total RNA was extracted from PBMCs with Trizol reagent, with at least 6 micrograms obtained per sample. Naive CD45RAhigh/CD27high T cell percentages were measured by flow cytometry on a PBMC aliquot from every donor. Worth noting for this clonotype: The antigen it binds to is not known. Base qualities are not at hand, and no much larger clone is one base apart.

Overall study results and their limits: Compared with the aged group, more naive CD4+ T cells, fewer expanded clones and increased TCR diversity were shown by the long-lived group, suggesting age selection. Because the CMV infection status of the donors was unknown, age-related changes in expanded clonotypes may potentially have been confounded. Because profiling used bulk unsorted PBMCs, naive and antigen-experienced compartments could not be compared conclusively. The percentage of naive T cells measured by flow cytometry correlated strongly with observed TCR beta diversity. Total diversity estimates from one million sequenced T cells were considered lower bounds and underestimates. As age increased, observed TCR beta diversity per million T cells dropped in a roughly linear way, and a significant reduction was already evident by age 40.

V gives up 2 bases and J gives up 6 bases, and the segment between their germline ends measures 18 bases. Counted from cysteine to phenylalanine, this CDR3 has 15 amino acids. This entry keeps only the CDR3 DNA: 45 bases, framed from base 1. From the germline V gene (reference sequence), CDR1 is DFQATT and CDR2 is SNEGSKA. The library was made by 5' RACE. The reads were generated on an Illumina HiSeq 2500. A second PCR of about 6 to 12 cycles was performed with a sample-barcoded 5' primer and a J-beta primer mix. A unique molecular identifier was introduced onto each TCR beta cDNA molecule by a template-switch 5' adaptor carrying 12 random nucleotides. At least 3 million CDR3-containing paired-end reads were obtained from each sample. All of the RNA was converted into first-strand cDNA using the Mint cDNA synthesis kit, with a TRBC-specific oligonucleotide serving as the primer. Following uracil-DNA glycosylase treatment, a first 18-cycle PCR with universal primers M1SS and BC2_uni_R was performed on all cDNA. The authors' pipeline ran thus. For normalization, 1 million high-quality reads were randomly selected from each sample, with every read carrying a distinct molecular identifier. Reads with shared molecular identifiers were discarded instead of being binned into consensus sequences. CDR3 identification, clonotype clustering and error correction used MiTCR with a Q25 quality threshold and the strictest error-elimination algorithm. A nonparametric unseen species model using Euler transformation provided a lower-bound estimate of total TCR beta diversity. TCRdb itself trimmed the public reads at Q25 with fastp, ran MiXCR and retained productive beta chains. Each CDR3 protein gets just one entry, which takes the most common genes and DNA from the rows behind it. These V and J calls are TCRdb output, not the study's own analysis. Recorded for this sample are 1,300,000 or so distinct CDR3 sequences; 45% to 70% of them occurred a single time. Together, the top ten hold over 6.5% of the sample.

The chain uses TRBV20-1 and TRBJ2-3; a tentative D match to TRBD2 spans 7 bases. Sequences were obtained from blood. This clonotype was obtained from a man younger than 35 in good health. The bases read TGCAGTGCTAGATCCGGACTAGGGGGTATCGATACGCAGTATTTT. Translation gives CSARSGLGGIDTQYF.